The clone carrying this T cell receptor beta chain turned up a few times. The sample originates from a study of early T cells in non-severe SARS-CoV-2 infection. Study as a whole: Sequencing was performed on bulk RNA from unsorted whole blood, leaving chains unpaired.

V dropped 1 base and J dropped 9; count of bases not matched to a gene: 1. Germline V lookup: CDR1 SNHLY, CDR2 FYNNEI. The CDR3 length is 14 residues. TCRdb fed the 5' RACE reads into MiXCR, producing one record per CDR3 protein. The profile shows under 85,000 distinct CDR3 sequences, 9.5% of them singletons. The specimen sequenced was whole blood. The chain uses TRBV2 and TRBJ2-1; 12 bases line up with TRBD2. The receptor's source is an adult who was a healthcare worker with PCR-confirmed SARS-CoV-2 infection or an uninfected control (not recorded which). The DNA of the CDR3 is TGTGCCAGCAGTGAAGAGACTAGCGGGAGTGAGCAGTTCTTC. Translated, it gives CASSEETSGSEQFF.